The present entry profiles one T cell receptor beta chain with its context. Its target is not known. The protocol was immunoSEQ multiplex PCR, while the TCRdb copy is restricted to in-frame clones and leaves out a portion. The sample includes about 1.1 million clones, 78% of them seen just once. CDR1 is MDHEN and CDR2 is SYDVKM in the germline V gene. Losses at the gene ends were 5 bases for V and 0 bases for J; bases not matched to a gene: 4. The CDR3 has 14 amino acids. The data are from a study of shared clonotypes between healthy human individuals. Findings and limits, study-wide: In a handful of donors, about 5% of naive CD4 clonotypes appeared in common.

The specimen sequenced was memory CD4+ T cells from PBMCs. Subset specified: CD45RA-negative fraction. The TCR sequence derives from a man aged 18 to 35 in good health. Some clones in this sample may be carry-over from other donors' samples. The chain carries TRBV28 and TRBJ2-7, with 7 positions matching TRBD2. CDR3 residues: CASSGGGGSYEQYF. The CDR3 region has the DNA TGTGCCAGCAGTGGCGGCGGGGGCTCCTACGAGCAGTACTTC.